What follows describes a single T cell receptor (delta chain). The protein held in TCRdb is that of a much larger clone and does not match this DNA's translation at residues 11 and 12, likely because of a read error; the protein shown is translated from the DNA. This CDR3 spans 16 amino acids. CDR1 is TSWWSYY, CDR2 QGS, per germline. With 4 bases clipped from V and 10 bases from J, the junction kept 16 bases outside the gene matches. TCRdb processed the multiplex PCR reads again with the CATT caller. This table holds under 60,000 delta-chain clones, roughly 1.5% found once. This specimen comes from a study of γδ T cells in repeated Plasmodium falciparum infection. About the study: Malaria-naive adults were infected with P. falciparum NF54 four times over around 600 days.

Vgamma9/Vdelta2+ and Vdelta2-negative gammadelta T cells were flow-sorted from PBMC for bulk sequencing. The sequencing input was gamma-delta T cells from blood. The rearrangement uses TRDV1 and TRDJ1; 9 nucleotides align to TRDD3. The TCR sequence derives from a pool of human donors (malaria-infected and uninfected, not separated). The CDR3 DNA is TGTGCTCTTGGGGTTTTAGGGTACTGGGGGAGGGAAGGACTCATCTTT. This codes for CALGVLGYWGREGLIF.